Listed below are T cell receptor beta chains from one sample, sequenced in a study of neoadjuvant anti-PD-1 for oral cavity cancer. This table comes from immunoSEQ multiplex PCR, and its TCRdb copy is limited to in-frame clones, with some not included. The data show around 8,200 clones, 45% to 55% seen once. Sequenced material: tumor tissue, taken before nivolumab (anti-PD-1) treatment. These receptors all come from a person between 35 and 79 years old with oral cavity squamous cell carcinoma. CDR3s include the opening cysteine and the closing phenylalanine or tryptophan. The order of the fields is V gene, clone size, D gene, J gene, CDR3 protein, CDR3 DNA. The D gene is left open where the match is weak. A row's size may be missing; if present it is once, few, many or a size class.

V: TRBV7-6; size: NA; D: NA; J: TRBJ2-3; CDR3: CASSLRADTQYF; DNA: TGTGCCAGCAGCTTACGCGCAGATACGCAGTATTTT
V: TRBV7-2; size: NA; D: NA; J: TRBJ2-2; CDR3: CASSLVRFTGELFF; DNA: TGTGCCAGCAGCTTAGTTCGGTTCACCGGGGAGCTGTTTTTT
V: TRBV30; size: NA; D: TRBD2; J: TRBJ2-1; CDR3: CAFSSVMTSGNPNEQFF; DNA: TGTGCCTTCTCGAGCGTTATGACTAGCGGAAACCCCAATGAGCAGTTCTTC
V: TRBV19; size: NA; D: NA; J: TRBJ2-7; CDR3: CASSPQGGGGPSPDEQYF; DNA: TGTGCCAGTAGTCCCCAGGGCGGGGGCGGGCCGTCTCCCGACGAGCAGTACTTC
V: TRBV6-6; size: few; D: TRBD1; J: TRBJ2-1; CDR3: CASSGEGTGGGNEQFF; DNA: TGTGCCAGCAGTGGCGAGGGGACAGGGGGCGGAAATGAGCAGTTCTTC
V: TRBV30; size: once; D: NA; J: TRBJ2-4; CDR3: CAWVPGQGLAKNIQYF; DNA: TGTGCCTGGGTCCCAGGGCAGGGGCTAGCCAAAAACATTCAGTACTTC
V: TRBV2; size: NA; D: TRBD1; J: TRBJ2-1; CDR3: CASSEIGGYEQFF; DNA: TGTGCCAGCAGTGAAATAGGGGGCTATGAGCAGTTCTTC
V: TRBV9; size: once; D: NA; J: TRBJ2-1; CDR3: CASSVGPGGGGGEQFF; DNA: TGTGCCAGCAGCGTAGGGCCCGGAGGTGGTGGGGGTGAGCAGTTCTTC
V: TRBV5-4; size: NA; D: NA; J: TRBJ2-3; CDR3: CASSLTSDTDTQYF; DNA: TGTGCCAGCAGCTTGACATCCGACACAGATACGCAGTATTTT
V: TRBV11-2; size: NA; D: NA; J: TRBJ2-2; CDR3: CASSFRQSTGELFF; DNA: TGTGCCAGCAGCTTTAGACAGAGCACCGGGGAGCTGTTTTTT
V: TRBV4-1; size: NA; D: TRBD1; J: TRBJ2-7; CDR3: CASSQAEAGGQQYF; DNA: TGCGCCAGCAGCCAAGCAGAGGCAGGGGGCCAGCAGTACTTC
V: TRBV7-8; size: few; D: NA; J: TRBJ1-4; CDR3: CASSFSSATNEKLFF; DNA: TGTGCCAGCAGCTTCAGTTCGGCAACTAATGAAAAACTGTTTTTT
V: TRBV6-1; size: NA; D: NA; J: TRBJ1-2; CDR3: CASPWRVWGYTF; DNA: TGTGCCAGCCCCTGGAGGGTGTGGGGCTACACCTTC
V: TRBV6-5; size: NA; D: TRBD1; J: TRBJ1-3; CDR3: CASSYSQTGDGNTIYF; DNA: TGTGCCAGCAGTTACTCCCAGACAGGGGACGGAAACACCATATATTTT
V: TRBV7-9; size: NA; D: NA; J: TRBJ2-7; CDR3: CASRKGDSYEQYF; DNA: TGTGCCAGCAGGAAAGGAGACTCCTACGAGCAGTACTTC
V: TRBV11-2; size: NA; D: TRBD2; J: TRBJ2-1; CDR3: CASSPSRLAGSEQFF; DNA: TGTGCCAGCAGCCCCTCCCGACTAGCGGGGAGTGAGCAGTTCTTC
V: TRBV2; size: NA; D: NA; J: TRBJ1-2; CDR3: CASSPMLGPQGGINGYTF; DNA: TGTGCCAGCAGTCCTATGTTGGGGCCCCAGGGAGGCATAAATGGCTACACCTTC
V: TRBV5-1; size: NA; D: NA; J: TRBJ1-1; CDR3: CASSLGGMNTEAFF; DNA: TGCGCCAGCAGCTTAGGGGGGATGAACACTGAAGCTTTCTTT
V: TRBV19; size: NA; D: TRBD2; J: TRBJ2-1; CDR3: CASSIDLASGKYNEQFF; DNA: TGTGCCAGTAGTATAGATCTTGCTAGCGGGAAATACAATGAGCAGTTCTTC
V: TRBV16; size: NA; D: NA; J: TRBJ1-2; CDR3: CASSQWAGNYGYTF; DNA: TGTGCCAGCAGCCAGTGGGCAGGGAACTATGGCTACACCTTC
V: TRBV7-2; size: few; D: NA; J: TRBJ1-2; CDR3: CASRGGRGYTF; DNA: TGTGCCAGCAGAGGGGGGCGAGGCTACACCTTC
V: TRBV18; size: NA; D: NA; J: TRBJ2-3; CDR3: CASSPPGQTSTDTQYF; DNA: TGTGCCAGCTCACCACCGGGACAAACCAGCACAGATACGCAGTATTTT
V: TRBV11-2; size: NA; D: NA; J: TRBJ2-1; CDR3: CASSPLTTPGTEQFF; DNA: TGTGCCAGCAGCCCTCTTACTACCCCGGGGACGGAGCAGTTCTTC
V: TRBV9; size: once; D: TRBD1; J: TRBJ2-3; CDR3: CASSVGTGGTDTQYF; DNA: TGTGCCAGCAGCGTAGGGACAGGGGGCACAGATACGCAGTATTTT
V: TRBV4-2; size: NA; D: NA; J: TRBJ1-2; CDR3: CASSQESGTGVQGYGYTF; DNA: TGTGCCAGCAGCCAAGAATCTGGGACGGGTGTCCAGGGGTATGGCTACACCTTC